The clone carrying this TCR beta chain appeared many times. The data were obtained in a study of T cells in Graves' hyperthyroidism and ophthalmopathy. Study overall: The authors collected peripheral blood at initial diagnosis, before any treatment.

The germline V gene has CDR1 MGHRA and CDR2 YSYEKL. V gave up 4 bases and J gave up 4 bases, with 13 bases separating them. CDR3 length: 14 amino acids. Ophthalmopathy cases scored 3 or more on the Clinical Activity Score and 4 or more on NOSPECS grade, with duration below 3 months. Any patient presenting with uncontrolled infection, other autoimmune disease, pregnancy or lactation was left out. Approximately 10 ml of fresh peripheral blood supplied the PBMCs. The source material, RNA transcripts, was used to amplify TCR beta CDR3 regions. Using the HTBI primer set, a first-round RT-PCR was run on the TCR CDR3. A single record per CDR3 protein comes from TCRdb applying MiXCR to the multiplex PCR reads. The sample records about 260,000 distinct CDR3 sequences, about a sixth being singletons.

The chain couples TRBV4-1 to TRBJ1-2; possibly TRBD1 for D (6 bases). The source is a woman between 18 and 29 years old with Graves' ophthalmopathy. Sequencing was performed on blood. CDR3 sequence (DNA): TGCGCCAGCAGCCGCCCGACAGGACCCTATGGCTACACCTTC. It translates to CASSRPTGPYGYTF.